Listed below are T cell receptor beta chains from one sample, sequenced in a study of CD8 T cells in ankylosing spondylitis. TCRdb re-called the 5' RACE reads through MiXCR, storing one row per CDR3 protein. The sample shows 150,000 to 200,000 distinct CDR3 sequences, about 9.9% of them seen only once. The sample was blood, either unsorted or a sorted T cell fraction (not recorded which). These receptors were collected from a male donor with ankylosing spondylitis or in good health (not recorded which). CDR3s leave out the opening cysteine and the closing phenylalanine or tryptophan.

j_call: TRBJ2-5
v_call: TRBV7-9
cdr3_aa: ASSPSGGVVETQY

j_call: TRBJ1-1
v_call: TRBV29-1
cdr3_aa: SVEQPEPNTEAF

j_call: TRBJ2-7
v_call: TRBV7-2
cdr3_aa: ASSISGSFHEQY

j_call: TRBJ2-2
v_call: TRBV6-5
cdr3_aa: ASSSGAGYTGELF

j_call: TRBJ2-1
v_call: TRBV19
cdr3_aa: ASSSDRGAKNEQF

j_call: TRBJ2-1
v_call: TRBV12-3/TRBV12-4
cdr3_aa: ASSLVERTLQF

j_call: TRBJ2-3
v_call: TRBV29-1
cdr3_aa: SCRRALSTDTQY

j_call: TRBJ2-1
v_call: TRBV20-1
cdr3_aa: SARGWGGGSYNEQF

j_call: TRBJ2-3
v_call: TRBV5-1
cdr3_aa: ASSLDGISVY

j_call: TRBJ2-7
v_call: TRBV27
cdr3_aa: ASSTSGTPSSYEQY

j_call: TRBJ2-1
v_call: TRBV7-9
cdr3_aa: ASRTTGRQYNEQF

j_call: TRBJ2-1
v_call: TRBV5-1
cdr3_aa: ASSRGGVSYNEQF

j_call: TRBJ1-2
v_call: TRBV11-2
cdr3_aa: ASSSNRGGNYGYT

j_call: TRBJ2-3
v_call: TRBV12-3/TRBV12-4
cdr3_aa: ASSLMAGTDTQY

j_call: TRBJ2-5
v_call: TRBV12-5
cdr3_aa: ASGSPETQY

j_call: TRBJ1-1
v_call: TRBV6-2/TRBV6-3
cdr3_aa: ASRAGGSGTEAF

j_call: TRBJ1-6
v_call: TRBV20-1
cdr3_aa: CARPGPPLHGNSPLH

j_call: TRBJ2-7
v_call: TRBV29-1
cdr3_aa: SGRWGLGEQY

j_call: TRBJ1-1
v_call: TRBV7-6
cdr3_aa: ASSHSWDTEAF

j_call: TRBJ1-1
v_call: TRBV5-1
cdr3_aa: ASSLMGTGGLRASGENTEAF

j_call: TRBJ2-5
v_call: TRBV29-1
cdr3_aa: SVAQVPGETQY

j_call: TRBJ2-3
v_call: TRBV5-5
cdr3_aa: ASSPQGRTDTQY

j_call: TRBJ2-1
v_call: TRBV24-1
cdr3_aa: ATSDSGGTYYNEQF